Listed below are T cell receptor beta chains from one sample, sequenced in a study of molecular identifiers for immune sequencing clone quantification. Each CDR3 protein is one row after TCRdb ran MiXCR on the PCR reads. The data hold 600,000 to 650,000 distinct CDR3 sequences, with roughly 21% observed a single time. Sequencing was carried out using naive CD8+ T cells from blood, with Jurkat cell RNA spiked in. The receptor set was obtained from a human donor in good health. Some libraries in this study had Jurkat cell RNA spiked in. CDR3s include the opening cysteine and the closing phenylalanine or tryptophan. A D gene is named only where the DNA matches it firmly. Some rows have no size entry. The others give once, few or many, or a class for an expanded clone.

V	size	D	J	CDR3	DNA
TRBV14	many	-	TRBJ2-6	CASSHDKSGANVLTF	TGTGCCAGCAGCCATGACAAGTCTGGGGCCAACGTCCTGACTTTC
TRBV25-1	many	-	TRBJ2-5	CASSEWGAEETQYF	TGTGCCAGCAGTGAATGGGGGGCCGAAGAGACCCAGTACTTC
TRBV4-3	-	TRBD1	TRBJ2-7	CASSQDEYRGSEEQYF	TGCGCCAGCAGCCAAGATGAGTACAGGGGGTCAGAAGAGCAGTACTTC
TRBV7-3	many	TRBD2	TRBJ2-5	CASSSGLARQETQYF	TGTGCCAGCAGCTCCGGACTAGCGCGTCAAGAGACCCAGTACTTC
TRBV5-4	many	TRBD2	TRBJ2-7	CASSLIAGGSYEQYF	TGTGCCAGCAGCTTGATAGCGGGGGGCTCCTACGAGCAGTACTTC
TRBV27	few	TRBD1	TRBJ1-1	CASSYLSPTGGNTEAFF	TGTGCCAGCAGTTATCTGAGCCCGACAGGGGGAAACACTGAAGCTTTCTTT
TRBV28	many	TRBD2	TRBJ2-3	CASSLSTLAGLYTDTQYF	TGTGCCAGCAGTTTATCGACCCTAGCGGGCTTGTATACAGATACGCAGTATTTT
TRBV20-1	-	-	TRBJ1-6	CSARGYDSYNSSLHF	TGCAGTGCTAGGGGGTATGACTCCTATAATTCATCCCTCCACTTT
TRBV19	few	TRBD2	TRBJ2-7	CASSWTSGEYEQYF	TGTGCCAGTAGTTGGACTAGCGGAGAATACGAGCAGTACTTC
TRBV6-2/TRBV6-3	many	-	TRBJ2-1	CASSYWEYNEQFF	TGTGCCAGCAGTTACTGGGAGTACAATGAGCAGTTCTTC
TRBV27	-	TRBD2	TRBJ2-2	CASSLVFASGNTGELFF	TGTGCCAGCAGTTTAGTCTTTGCTAGCGGGAACACCGGGGAGCTGTTTTTT
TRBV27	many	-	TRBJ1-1	CASSPPLLGSNTEAFF	TGTGCCAGCAGTCCCCCCCTGTTGGGATCGAACACTGAAGCTTTCTTT
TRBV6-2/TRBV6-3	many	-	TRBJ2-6	CASSYAPPGQVYGSGANVLTF	TGTGCCAGCAGTTACGCTCCTCCGGGGCAGGTCTACGGCTCTGGGGCCAACGTCCTGACTTTC
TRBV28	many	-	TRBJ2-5	CASSFGGRTEYQETQYF	TGTGCCAGCAGTTTTGGGGGTAGGACTGAGTACCAAGAGACCCAGTACTTC
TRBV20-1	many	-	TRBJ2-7	CSAGGLTSYEQYF	TGCAGTGCCGGGGGGCTGACGTCCTACGAGCAGTACTTC